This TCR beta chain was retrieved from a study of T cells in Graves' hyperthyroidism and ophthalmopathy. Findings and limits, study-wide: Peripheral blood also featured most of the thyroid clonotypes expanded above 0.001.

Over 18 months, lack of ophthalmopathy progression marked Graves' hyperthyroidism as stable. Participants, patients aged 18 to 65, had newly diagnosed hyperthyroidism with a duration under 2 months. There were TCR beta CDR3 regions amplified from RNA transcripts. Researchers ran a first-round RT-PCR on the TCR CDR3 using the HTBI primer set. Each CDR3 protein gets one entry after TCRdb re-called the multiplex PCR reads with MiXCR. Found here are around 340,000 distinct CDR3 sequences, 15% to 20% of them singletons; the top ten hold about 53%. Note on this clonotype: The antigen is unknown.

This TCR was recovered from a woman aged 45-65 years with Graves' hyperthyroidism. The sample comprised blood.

The CDR3 bases are TGTGCCAGCAGTTACCAGGGGGCTGCTAATGAAAAACTGTTTTTT. It codes for CASSYQGAANEKLFF. This chain links TRBV3-1 with TRBJ1-4, with 8 bases that match TRBD1. V shed 6 bases and J 3 bases; nucleotides not matched to a gene: 6. The length of the CDR3 is 15 residues. Germline loops: CDR1 LGHDT, CDR2 YNNKEL (reference sequence).